Below, 23 T cell receptor beta chains from the same sample are listed, as sequenced in a study of PD-1 blockade in classical Hodgkin lymphoma. All the patients suffered relapse after autologous stem cell transplantation, and brentuximab vedotin exposure differed. Assay: immunoSEQ multiplex PCR; the TCRdb copy retains only in-frame clones and omits some. Among about 11,000 clones, about 80% were seen once, and the ten largest hold less than 30%. The material was peripheral blood mononuclear cells (PBMCs), obtained at baseline. The receptors here all came from a human donor with classical Hodgkin lymphoma.

The CDR3 DNA reads as TGTGCCAGCAGCATAAGCCGACAGGGAAGGTTAGGCTACACCTTC. Translation gives CASSISRQGRLGYTF. The V and J genes are TRBV5-6 and TRBJ1-2; 7 bases map to TRBD1. V trimming: 4 bases; J trimming: 8 bases; junction bases outside the gene matches: 14. This CDR3 has 15 residues. In germline, CDR1 is SGHDT, CDR2 YYEEEE. Supplemented by reference TRBV5-6 and TRBJ1-2, the full variable domain reads DAGVTQSPTHLIKTRGQQVTLRCSPKSGHDTVSWYQQALGQGPQFIFQYYEEEERQRGNFPDRFSGHQFPNYSSELNVNALLLGDSALYLCASSISRQGRLGYTFGSGTRLTVV.

The chain uses TRBV19 and TRBJ2-1; D gene ambiguous. Trimming left V 9 bases short and J 4 bases short, with 13 bases between. The CDR3 is 13 amino acids. CDR1 and CDR2 from the germline V gene are LNHDA and SQIVND (reference sequence). CDR3 nucleotides: TGTGCCAGCAAGATCGGTGGTTACAATGAGCAGTTCTTC. Translation: CASKIGGYNEQFF.

This sequence joins TRBV14 and TRBJ1-2, with D perhaps matching TRBD1 (5 bases). CDR1 is SGHDN, CDR2 FVKESK, per germline. The V end was cut by 4 bases, the J end by 8 bases, with 20 bases between. CDR3 length: 15 amino acids. In DNA, the CDR3 is TGTGCCAGCAGCCCCTCGGGGCCCAATACGAGGGGCTACACCTTC. Amino acid sequence: CASSPSGPNTRGYTF. The full variable domain, rest sourced from reference TRBV14 and TRBJ1-2, is EAGVTQFPSHSVIEKGQTVTLRCDPISGHDNLYWYRRVMGKEIKFLLHFVKESKQDESGMPNNRFLAERTGGTYSTLKVQPAELEDSGVYFCASSPSGPNTRGYTFGSGTRLTVV.

The chain couples TRBV2 to TRBJ2-5; perhaps TRBD2 as D (5 bases). Judging by the DNA end, TRBJ2-7 fits better; the J call may be wrong. The length of the CDR3 is 13 residues. From germline, CDR1 is SNHLY and CDR2 FYNNEI. The CDR3 loop is CASISRDSYEQYF. In nucleotides, the CDR3 is TGTGCCAGCATCAGCCGGGATAGTTACGAGCAGTACTTC.

This chain links TRBV27 with TRBJ2-2; D possibly corresponds to TRBD1 (5 bases). The CDR3 is 15 residues long. Trimming removed 6 bases from V and 8 bases from J, with 19 bases in between. Germline values: CDR1 MNHEY, CDR2 SMNVEV (reference sequence). The CDR3: CASSRDLTVGGELFF. CDR3 DNA sequence: TGTGCCAGCAGCAGGGATCTAACTGTCGGGGGGGAGCTGTTTTTT.

This sequence joins TRBV19 and TRBJ2-5, with D hard to call. Trimming cost V 4 bases and J 0 bases, with 12 bases left between them. Per germline, CDR1 LNHDA and CDR2 SQIVND (reference sequence). There are 15 residues in the CDR3. The chain's CDR3 is CASSTSTWYQETQYF. CDR3 coding DNA: TGTGCCAGTAGTACCTCCACTTGGTACCAAGAGACCCAGTACTTC.

The chain joins TRBV7-9 to TRBJ2-1; 9 nucleotides agree with TRBD2. The trim removed 2 bases at V and 3 bases at J, leaving 2 bases unmatched. There are 15 residues in the CDR3. The germline V gene has CDR1 SEHNR and CDR2 FQNEAQ (reference sequence). The CDR3 sequence is CASSLIAGVYNEQFF. The CDR3 coding sequence is TGTGCCAGCAGCTTAATAGCGGGAGTCTACAATGAGCAGTTCTTC.

This clone occurred a few times. This chain uses TRBV9 with TRBJ1-1; a weak D match, TRBD1 (5 bases). There are 15 residues in the CDR3. The germline gives CDR1 SGDLS, CDR2 YYNGEE. Trimming pared 3 bases from V and 1 base from J, leaving 13 bases between. CDR3 sequence reads: CASSAAPTGNTEAFF. CDR3 nucleotides: TGTGCCAGCAGCGCAGCCCCCACAGGGAACACTGAAGCTTTCTTT.

V and J are TRBV14 and TRBJ1-2; no definite D call. The CDR3 is 15 residues long. V was clipped by 0 bases and J by 0 bases, with 8 bases between them. CDR1 SGHDN and CDR2 FVKESK come from the germline V gene. CDR3 region: CASSQDPGANYGYTF. The CDR3, as DNA: TGTGCCAGCAGCCAAGATCCAGGCGCTAACTATGGCTACACCTTC. The variable domain in full, with the rest retrieved from reference TRBV14 and TRBJ1-2, is EAGVTQFPSHSVIEKGQTVTLRCDPISGHDNLYWYRRVMGKEIKFLLHFVKESKQDESGMPNNRFLAERTGGTYSTLKVQPAELEDSGVYFCASSQDPGANYGYTFGSGTRLTVV.

This clone has just a few counts. The J gene is TRBJ2-1, the V gene TRBV5-1; D might be TRBD2 (5 bases). V was cut by 0 bases and J by 4 bases, with 5 bases left in between. In germline, CDR1 is SGHRS, CDR2 YFSETQ. CDR3 length: 13 amino acids. The CDR3 region is CASSLGGYNEQFF. CDR3 DNA: TGCGCCAGCAGCTTGGGCGGGTACAATGAGCAGTTCTTC. Full variable domain (rest looked up from reference TRBV5-1 and TRBJ2-1): KAGVTQTPRYLIKTRGQQVTLSCSPISGHRSVSWYQQTPGQGLQFLFEYFSETQRNKGNFPGRFSGRQFSNSRSEMNVSTLELGDSALYLCASSLGGYNEQFFGPGTRLTVL.

This chain joins TRBV7-6 and TRBJ1-2; tentatively, D is TRBD1 (5 bases). The CDR3 runs to 16 residues. Germline V gene sequence: CDR1 SGHVS, CDR2 FNYEAQ. The V end lost 2 bases, the J end lost 6 bases, and 19 bases lay between the germline ends. Here the CDR3 DNA reads TGTGCCAGCAGCTTACACTTGGGGCCCAATTTGGATGGCTACACCTTC. It encodes CASSLHLGPNLDGYTF.

The chain joins TRBV14 to TRBJ2-1, with 7 bases that match TRBD2. The junction had 9 bases not matched to a gene; V was cut back by 4 bases and J by 0 bases. Germline assignment: CDR1 SGHDN and CDR2 FVKESK. The CDR3 is made up of 17 amino acids. CDR3 coding DNA: TGTGCCAGCAGCCTCGCGGGAGCTGGTAGCTCCTACAATGAGCAGTTCTTC. Protein product: CASSLAGAGSSYNEQFF.

This clone has a single count. The chain employs TRBV11-2 and TRBJ2-7, with TRBD2 matching 8 bases. Trimming removed 5 bases from V and 6 bases from J; junction bases left unmatched: 15. Germline CDR1 reads SGHAT; CDR2 reads FQNNGV. CDR3 length: 16 residues. CDR3 sequence: CASSLFVGGLAVEQYF. For the CDR3, the DNA is TGTGCCAGCAGCCTCTTTGTAGGCGGACTAGCCGTCGAGCAGTACTTC.

CDR3 region: CASSLGLAGVETQYF. The CDR3 coding sequence is TGTGCCAGCAGCTTGGGACTAGCGGGCGTAGAGACCCAGTACTTC. The V and J genes are TRBV7-9 and TRBJ2-5, with 12 bases that match TRBD2. The junction had 3 bases not matched to a gene; V was cut back by 3 bases and J by 4 bases. The germline V gene has CDR1 SEHNR and CDR2 FQNEAQ (reference sequence). This CDR3 has 15 residues. Full variable domain (outside the CDR3, taken from reference TRBV7-9 and TRBJ2-5): DTGVSQNPRHKITKRGQNVTFRCDPISEHNRLYWYRQTLGQGPEFLTYFQNEAQLEKSRLLSDRFSAERPKGSFSTLEIQRTEQGDSAMYLCASSLGLAGVETQYFGPGTRLLVL.

The chain couples TRBV19 to TRBJ2-2; the D call may be TRBD1 or TRBD2 (5 bases each). The CDR3 totals 15 residues. V shed 3 bases and J shed 1 base, with 9 bases lying between them. CDR1 is LNHDA, CDR2 SQIVND, per germline (reference sequence). DNA for the CDR3: TGTGCCAGTAGTATCACGGGGCTGAACACCGGGGAGCTGTTTTTT. Translating it yields CASSITGLNTGELFF.

This CDR3 is CSVDVSSGSRYNEQFF. CDR3 nucleotides: TGCAGCGTTGATGTATCTAGCGGGAGCCGTTACAATGAGCAGTTCTTC. The V and J genes are TRBV29-1 and TRBJ2-1; 10 nucleotides align to TRBD2. This CDR3 contains 16 residues. CDR1 is SQVTM, CDR2 ANQGSEA, per germline. V dropped 3 bases and J dropped 4; count of bases not matched to a gene: 9.

Only a few counts were recorded for this clone. The rearrangement links TRBV5-1 to TRBJ2-3, with 8 bases that match TRBD2. Trimming cost V 4 bases and J 4 bases; bases outside gene matches: 8. This CDR3 contains 15 residues. In germline, CDR1 is SGHRS, CDR2 YFSETQ. CDR3 region: CASSMGLVMSDTQYF. The CDR3 region has the DNA TGCGCCAGCAGCATGGGACTAGTGATGTCAGATACGCAGTATTTT.

The chain is built from TRBV15 and TRBJ1-3; TRBD1 might be the D (6 bases). Per the germline V gene, CDR1 is LNHNV and CDR2 is YYDKDF (reference sequence). The length of the CDR3 is 15 residues. Trimming took off 2 bases at V and 4 bases at J, with 12 bases between the two ends. The CDR3 loop is CATSRRGAVGNTIYF. The CDR3, as DNA: TGTGCCACCAGCAGAAGGGGGGCGGTGGGAAACACCATATATTTT.

The CDR3 here is CAITGTSGYNEQFF. The CDR3 nucleotides read TGTGCCATCACCGGGACTAGCGGTTACAATGAGCAGTTCTTC. This rearrangement joins TRBV10-3 to TRBJ2-1; 11 nucleotides match TRBD2. The V and J ends lost 7 bases and 4 bases, in that order; junction bases with no gene match: 3. CDR3 length equals 14 residues. Germline V CDR1 and CDR2: ENHRY, SYGVKD.

J is TRBJ2-2 and V is TRBV25-1, with 9 bases fitting TRBD1. Germline-derived CDR1 and CDR2 are MGHDK and SYGVNS. This CDR3 is built from 14 residues. V was pared by 4 bases and J by 3 bases, with 0 bases of the junction left unmatched. CDR3 in DNA: TGTGCCAGCAGTGGGACAGGGGACACCGGGGAGCTGTTTTTT. It specifies CASSGTGDTGELFF. Looking up the rest from reference TRBV25-1 and TRBJ2-2 gives the full variable domain: EADIYQTPRYLVIGTGKKITLECSQTMGHDKMYWYQQDPGMELHLIHYSYGVNSTEKGDLSSESTVSRIRTEHFPLTLESARPSHTSQYLCASSGTGDTGELFFGEGSRLTVL.

This clone was found a few times. The chain joins TRBV29-1 to TRBJ1-1; no clear D. This CDR3 has 13 amino acids. The V gene's germline CDR1 is SQVTM and CDR2 ANQGSEA. Trimming shortened V by 2 bases and J by 0 bases, and 7 bases separated the two germline ends. The DNA for the CDR3 is TGCAGCGTTGAAAGGGCCATGAACACTGAAGCTTTCTTT. This encodes CSVERAMNTEAFF.

The rearrangement uses TRBV9 and TRBJ2-1, with D perhaps matching TRBD2 (6 bases). This CDR3 region has 13 residues. V was pared by 4 bases and J by 6 bases, with 11 bases between. From germline, CDR1 is SGDLS and CDR2 YYNGEE. Here the CDR3 DNA reads TGTGCCAGCAGCCGACTACTAGCCAATGAGCAGTTCTTC. Translated: CASSRLLANEQFF.

V gene TRBV7-6 combines with J gene TRBJ2-5; no clear D. The CDR3 totals 13 residues. Trimming removed 1 base from V and 5 bases from J, with 8 bases in between. Looked up from germline, CDR1 is SGHVS and CDR2 is FNYEAQ. The CDR3 sequence: CASSLVLWETQYF. The CDR3 DNA reads as TGTGCCAGCAGCTTAGTCCTTTGGGAGACCCAGTACTTC.